The sequence of this TCR beta chain was determined in a study of T cell responses to AZD1222 COVID-19 vaccine. Points on this clone: Antigen specificity is unknown.

Whole-study results and caveats: White British people made up most donors, females outnumbered males, and clonal diversity was possibly underestimated. The breadth and depth of Spike-specific TCRs increased once two AZD1222 doses had been given. Repertoires were sampled only after the peak T cell response.

Trimming removed 3 bases at V and 4 bases at J, with 20 bases between. Germline CDR1 LGHNA, CDR2 YSLEER. The CDR3 loop spans 17 amino acids. Second doses at about 4 or about 12 weeks were pooled. This table comes from immunoSEQ multiplex PCR, and its TCRdb copy is limited to in-frame clones, with some not included. The data show 160,000 or so clones, with about 87% seen just once and about 9% held by the top ten. This clonotype was obtained from an adult who received the AZD1222 COVID-19 vaccine. The chain couples TRBV4-3 to TRBJ2-3; D is possibly TRBD1 or TRBD2 (6 bases each). This sample comprised peripheral blood, obtained 28 days after the second AZD1222 dose. The CDR3 DNA reads as TGCGCCAGCAGCCAGGGGGCCGGAGCCCAGCGGGCAGATACGCAGTATTTT. It yields the protein CASSQGAGAQRADTQYF.